A single sample gave rise to the 9 T cell receptor beta chains below, sequenced in a study of cytomegalovirus exposure and HLA in healthy donors. Use of 60 Vbeta and 13 Jbeta primers characterized the PCR. The method was immunoSEQ multiplex PCR; TCRdb's version includes in-frame clones alone and lacks a portion of them. In the table there are 150,000 or so clones, roughly four fifths of which are singletons. Source material: PBMCs. These receptors were taken from a woman aged 40 to 50 in good health and CMV-seronegative.

The rearrangement joins TRBV30 to TRBJ1-1, with D uncertain. V was trimmed by 2 bases and J by 3 bases, leaving 10 bases between them. Germline CDR1 is GTSNPN and CDR2 is SVGIG (reference sequence). This CDR3 region has 13 residues. CDR3 residues: CAWSRGQYTEAFF. CDR3 nucleotides: TGTGCCTGGAGTAGAGGGCAGTACACTGAAGCTTTCTTT.

The J gene is TRBJ2-2, the V gene TRBV2; D possibly corresponds to TRBD2 (6 bases). CDR3 length: 13 amino acids. The germline CDR1 and CDR2 sequences are SNHLY and FYNNEI. The V gene lost 8 bases and the J gene lost 6 bases, with 13 bases spanning the gap. CDR3 protein: CASRESSSGELFF. For the CDR3, the DNA is TGTGCCAGCCGGGAGAGTTCGTCCGGGGAGCTGTTTTTT.

CDR3 protein: CASSPQLESDEQYF. In DNA, the CDR3 is TGTGCCAGCAGCCCCCAACTAGAATCAGACGAGCAGTACTTC. The chain combines TRBV11-2 with TRBJ2-5, with D possibly being TRBD2 (5 bases). The DNA end lines up better with TRBJ2-7; the J call may be wrong. The CDR3 has 14 amino acids. Germline V gene lookup returns CDR1 SGHAT and CDR2 FQNNGV.

Points on this clone: Other DNA sequences in the same sample also yield this CDR3. This chain uses TRBV19 with TRBJ1-1, with D maybe TRBD1 (5 bases). The CDR3 has 13 residues. V shed 0 bases and J shed 3 bases, with 5 bases lying between them. Germline V lookup: CDR1 LNHDA, CDR2 SQIVND (reference sequence). CDR3 amino acids: CASSIDRDTEAFF. The CDR3 nucleotides are TGTGCCAGTAGTATAGACAGGGACACTGAAGCTTTCTTT.

The chain couples TRBV7-2 to TRBJ1-2; D remains ambiguous. The CDR3 runs 13 residues. Trimming pared 2 bases from V and 4 bases from J, leaving 8 bases between. CDR1 is SGHTA, CDR2 FQGNSA, per germline. CDR3: CASSLKASYGYTF. DNA of the CDR3: TGTGCCAGCAGCTTAAAAGCGAGCTATGGCTACACCTTC.

The rearrangement links TRBV7-9 to TRBJ2-2, with 14 nucleotides matching TRBD2. Germline loops: CDR1 SEHNR, CDR2 FQNEAQ (reference sequence). V trimming: 6 bases; J trimming: 5 bases; junction bases outside the gene matches: 5. This CDR3 comprises 16 residues. The CDR3 DNA is TGTGCCAGCAGACGACTAGCGGGAGGGCCGACCGGGGAGCTGTTTTTT. Residues: CASRRLAGGPTGELFF.

J is TRBJ2-1 and V is TRBV18; TRBD2 might be the D (6 bases). There are 17 residues in the CDR3. Germline V gene data show CDR1 as KGHSH and CDR2 as LQKENI. V gave up 0 bases and J gave up 3 bases, with 15 bases separating them. The CDR3 spells CASSPPPSAKLYNEQFF. The CDR3 DNA reads as TGTGCCAGCTCACCACCCCCTAGCGCTAAGCTCTACAATGAGCAGTTCTTC.

This clone was detected only a few times. The chain joins TRBV4-2 to TRBJ2-5; 7 nucleotides align to TRBD2. The CDR3 sequence is 16 residues long. Trimming cost V 0 bases and J 5 bases; bases outside gene matches: 9. Germline lookup yields CDR1 LGHNA and CDR2 YNFKEQ. The CDR3 region has the DNA TGTGCCAGCAGCCAAGACCCCAAGCGGGGTGGGGAGACCCAGTACTTC. Its protein product is CASSQDPKRGGETQYF.

The CDR3 protein is CASSLGGTGVPTNEQYF. The CDR3 DNA reads TGTGCCAGCAGCTTGGGGGGGACAGGGGTGCCGACGAACGAGCAGTACTTC. This rearrangement joins TRBV5-6 to TRBJ2-7; 10 nucleotides agree with TRBD1. The CDR3 contains 17 residues. Germline V lookup: CDR1 SGHDT, CDR2 YYEEEE. The V and J ends lost 0 bases and 5 bases, in that order; junction bases with no gene match: 11.